The T cell receptor (beta chain) under discussion was sequenced for a study of blood T cell repertoires in COVID-19. Looking at the study overall: The origin of the acute and convalescent COVID-19 samples was the United States, Italy and Spain.

V lost 4 bases, J lost 6 bases, and 9 bases lay in between. This CDR3 has 13 residues. Per the germline V gene, CDR1 is SGHNT and CDR2 is YENEEA. Original methodology: Scientists estimated how many nucleated cells there were by amplifying reference gene primers. Method: immunoSEQ multiplex PCR; TCRdb's copy keeps in-frame clones and lacks some. V and J calls and clone size are those listed in that table; D and trimming were worked out from the DNA. In the table there are roughly 130,000 clones, over 85% of which are singletons. V is TRBV11-3 and J is TRBJ2-2; a weak D match, TRBD1 (5 bases). The sequenced material came from peripheral blood. The sequence derives from a man aged 50-60 years with active COVID-19. The CDR3 sequence: CASSSGIAGELFF. In DNA form, the CDR3 reads TGTGCCAGCAGCTCAGGGATCGCCGGGGAGCTGTTTTTT.